The 4 T cell receptor beta chains below all came from one sample that was sequenced in a study of blood T cell repertoires in COVID-19. Profiled with immunoSEQ multiplex PCR; TCRdb holds only in-frame clones, not every one. The sample consists of 25,000 to 30,000 clones, less than 85% of them appearing once. The specimen was peripheral blood. Source of these receptors: a man older than 75 with active or convalescent COVID-19.

The chain has TRBV5-4 and TRBJ1-1; D uncertain. This CDR3 region has 14 residues. V lost 5 bases and J 2 bases, leaving 13 bases between the germline ends. The germline gives CDR1 SGHNT, CDR2 YYREEE (reference sequence). The CDR3 region is CASSPWGVNTEAFF. The CDR3 DNA is TGTGCCAGCAGTCCATGGGGAGTTAACACTGAAGCTTTCTTT.

CDR3 amino acids: CASSLQPGTGGHEQYF. CDR3 DNA: TGTGCCAGCAGCCTCCAACCCGGGACAGGGGGCCACGAGCAGTACTTC. The chain combines TRBV3-1 (or the pseudogene TRBV3-2) with TRBJ2-7; 12 bases map to TRBD1. The germline gives CDR1 LGHDT, CDR2 YNNKEL (reference sequence). The CDR3 has 16 amino acids. After removal of 4 bases from V and 5 bases from J, the junction contained 9 bases not matched to a gene.

This clone was counted between two and nine times. CDR3 DNA: TGTGCCAGCTCAATTCTCCAGGGGTCGGCTAACTATGGCTACACCTTC. It specifies CASSILQGSANYGYTF. The J gene is TRBJ1-2, the V gene TRBV18; tentative D call: TRBD1 (6 bases). V lost 5 bases to trimming and J lost 0 bases, with 16 bases between them. Germline lookup yields CDR1 KGHSH and CDR2 LQKENI. This CDR3 contains 16 residues.

The J gene is TRBJ1-1, the V gene TRBV5-1; possibly TRBD1 for D (6 bases). V lost 10 bases, J lost 5 bases, and 15 bases lay in between. The V gene's germline CDR1 is SGHRS and CDR2 YFSETQ. There are 12 residues in the CDR3. In DNA, the CDR3 is TGCGCCGGCGAGGGGGTTGGGACTGAAGCTTTCTTT. Protein sequence: CAGEGVGTEAFF.